This passage covers 17 T cell receptor beta chains from one sample sequenced in a study of cytomegalovirus exposure and HLA in healthy donors. Assay: immunoSEQ multiplex PCR; the TCRdb copy retains only in-frame clones and omits some. Of fewer than 200,000 clones in the sample, under 95% are singletons; the top ten hold 3%. Sequenced: PBMCs. The receptor source for this set is a woman younger than 30 in good health and CMV-seropositive.

This rearrangement joins TRBV12-5 to TRBJ1-1; D remains ambiguous. Germline CDR1 and CDR2: LGHNT and FRNRAP. The CDR3 consists of 17 residues. V was cut by 0 bases and J by 1 base, with 15 bases left in between. The DNA of the CDR3 is TGTGCTAGTGGTTTGGTTCTGGGAGCGGGTCGGAACACTGAAGCTTTCTTT. It yields the protein CASGLVLGAGRNTEAFF. The full variable domain, completed using reference TRBV12-5 and TRBJ1-1, is DARVTQTPRHKVTEMGQEVTMRCQPILGHNTVFWYRQTMMQGLELLAYFRNRAPLDDSGMPKDRFSAEMPDATLATLKIQPSEPRDSAVYFCASGLVLGAGRNTEAFFGQGTRLTVV.

This rearrangement joins TRBV5-6 to TRBJ2-4; tentatively, D is TRBD1 (5 bases). In germline, CDR1 is SGHDT, CDR2 YYEEEE. Trimming took 4 bases from V and 8 from J, leaving 10 bases between them. The CDR3 consists of 12 residues. The CDR3 DNA reads as TGTGCCAGCAGCCTCAGGGAATACATTCAGTACTTC. Its protein is CASSLREYIQYF.

This chain joins TRBV5-1 and TRBJ2-1, with TRBD2 identical over 8 bases. Germline V gene data show CDR1 as SGHRS and CDR2 as YFSETQ. V was pared by 1 base and J by 9 bases, with 6 bases of the junction left unmatched. There are 14 residues in the CDR3. In DNA form, the CDR3 reads TGCGCCAGCAGCTTGTTATTCAGCGGGGGTGAGCAGTTCTTC. This codes for CASSLLFSGGEQFF.

The chain has TRBV5-8 and TRBJ2-5; 8 bases agree with TRBD1. Germline values: CDR1 SGHTS, CDR2 YDEGEE. J gave up 0 bases and V 6 bases, and 10 bases lay outside the gene matches. The CDR3 consists of 16 residues. CDR3 nucleotide sequence: TGTGCCAGCACCGTCGGCAGGGGGCTGTACCAAGAGACCCAGTACTTC. It encodes CASTVGRGLYQETQYF.

The rearrangement joins TRBV7-2 to TRBJ1-1; D unresolved. V was clipped by 0 bases and J by 1 base, with 3 bases between them. The CDR3 contains 13 residues. Germline lookup yields CDR1 SGHTA and CDR2 FQGNSA. The CDR3 nucleotides are TGTGCCAGCAGCTTAGCCGGGAACACTGAAGCTTTCTTT. It specifies CASSLAGNTEAFF.

The rearrangement uses TRBV7-2 and TRBJ2-1; TRBD2 matches at 10 bases. Germline V lookup: CDR1 SGHTA, CDR2 FQGNSA. This CDR3 is built from 14 residues. With V trimmed by 1 base and J by 9 bases, 3 bases remained unmatched. CDR3: CASSLGLAGVEQFF. The CDR3 coding sequence is TGTGCCAGCAGCTTAGGGCTAGCGGGAGTTGAGCAGTTCTTC.

The V call is TRBV11-2, the J call TRBJ2-7, with a possible D match to TRBD1 (5 bases). Trimming took off 5 bases at V and 1 base at J, with 12 bases between the two ends. The germline CDR1 and CDR2 sequences are SGHAT and FQNNGV. The CDR3 loop spans 14 amino acids. The CDR3 protein is CASSLRVESYEQYF. For the CDR3, the DNA is TGTGCCAGCAGCCTCAGGGTTGAATCCTACGAGCAGTACTTC. Full variable domain (remainder filled in from reference TRBV11-2 and TRBJ2-7): EAGVAQSPRYKIIEKRQSVAFWCNPISGHATLYWYQQILGQGPKLLIQFQNNGVVDDSQLPKDRFSAERLKGVDSTLKIQPAKLEDSAVYLCASSLRVESYEQYFGPGTRLTVT.

The rearrangement uses TRBV7-9 and TRBJ1-4, with TRBD1 matching over 9 bases. Germline CDR1 and CDR2: SEHNR and FQNEAQ (reference sequence). The CDR3 is made up of 15 amino acids. Germline trimming cut 3 bases from V and 5 bases from J; bases unmatched to any gene: 4. The CDR3 nucleotides read TGTGCCAGCAGCTTTACCGGGACAGGGAATGAAAAACTGTTTTTT. Its protein is CASSFTGTGNEKLFF.

The chain carries TRBV5-1 and TRBJ1-4, with D tentatively TRBD1 (5 bases). Germline values: CDR1 SGHRS, CDR2 YFSETQ. Trimming pared 4 bases from V and 3 bases from J, leaving 10 bases between. This CDR3 has 14 residues. The CDR3 nucleotides are TGCGCCAGCAGCCAGGGAATAGCTAATGAAAAACTGTTTTTT. Protein sequence: CASSQGIANEKLFF.

The CDR3 DNA reads as TGTGCCAGCAGCCCCAGGGAGGGGGCCAAAAACATTCAGTACTTC. This gives the protein CASSPREGAKNIQYF. The gene calls are TRBV7-9 and TRBJ2-4; 7 bases align to TRBD2. V shed 5 bases and J 1 base; nucleotides not matched to a gene: 5. From germline, CDR1 is SEHNR and CDR2 FQNEAQ (reference sequence). The length of the CDR3 is 15 residues.

The chain links TRBV7-2 to TRBJ1-3, with a weak D call TRBD1 (5 bases). This CDR3 comprises 17 residues. The V and J ends lost 6 bases and 0 bases respectively, with 18 bases between them. The germline V gene has CDR1 SGHTA and CDR2 FQGNSA. The CDR3 sequence: CASRPVGAAPSGNTIYF. CDR3 bases: TGTGCCAGCAGGCCGGTTGGGGCAGCTCCCTCTGGAAACACCATATATTTT.

The chain couples TRBV4-2 to TRBJ2-7; 13 positions match TRBD2. V lost 2 bases, J lost 2 bases, and 3 bases stayed unmatched. This CDR3 is 16 amino acids long. Germline V CDR1 and CDR2: LGHNA, YNFKEQ. The DNA of the CDR3 is TGTGCCAGCAGCCAAACCGGACTAGCGGGAGCCTACGAGCAGTACTTC. Residues: CASSQTGLAGAYEQYF.

The rearrangement links TRBV7-9 to TRBJ2-7; possible D gene TRBD2, 5 bases. The germline V gene has CDR1 SEHNR and CDR2 FQNEAQ (reference sequence). This CDR3 comprises 16 residues. The V gene lost 2 bases and the J gene lost 0 bases, with 14 bases spanning the gap. CDR3 DNA sequence: TGTGCCAGCAGCTTAAACCGGGGTTCTAGCTCCTACGAGCAGTACTTC. Encoded protein: CASSLNRGSSSYEQYF. Complete variable domain (other parts from reference TRBV7-9 and TRBJ2-7): DTGVSQNPRHKITKRGQNVTFRCDPISEHNRLYWYRQTLGQGPEFLTYFQNEAQLEKSRLLSDRFSAERPKGSFSTLEIQRTEQGDSAMYLCASSLNRGSSSYEQYFGPGTRLTVT.

The chain employs TRBV19 and TRBJ2-6; 7 nucleotides line up with TRBD1. CDR1 LNHDA and CDR2 SQIVND come from the germline V gene (reference sequence). The CDR3 runs to 16 residues. J gave up 2 bases and V 6 bases, and 7 bases lay outside the gene matches. The CDR3 sequence is CASRKETGPGANVLTF. DNA of the CDR3: TGTGCCAGTAGAAAAGAGACAGGGCCTGGGGCCAACGTCCTGACTTTC. Full variable domain (missing parts from reference TRBV19 and TRBJ2-6): DGGITQSPKYLFRKEGQNVTLSCEQNLNHDAMYWYRQDPGQGLRLIYYSQIVNDFQKGDIAEGYSVSREKKESFPLTVTSAQKNPTAFYLCASRKETGPGANVLTFGAGSRLTVL.

The V and J genes are TRBV6-4 and TRBJ2-5; tentative D call: TRBD1 (6 bases). This CDR3 is 13 amino acids long. With 5 bases removed from V and 5 bases from J, the gap between germline ends came to 12 bases. From germline, CDR1 is MRHNA and CDR2 SNTAGT. The CDR3 coding sequence is TGTGCCAGCAGTCGACAGGAGACGGAGACCCAGTACTTC. This codes for CASSRQETETQYF.

The chain is built from TRBV19 and TRBJ2-2; tentatively, D is TRBD1 (5 bases). There are 16 residues in the CDR3. V was trimmed by 0 bases and J by 4 bases, leaving 12 bases between them. Germline V CDR1 and CDR2: LNHDA, SQIVND (reference sequence). CDR3 in DNA: TGTGCCAGTAGTATAGAAGGCAGGGTTAGCACCGGGGAGCTGTTTTTT. It is translated as CASSIEGRVSTGELFF.

This clone was picked up one time. The gene calls are TRBV7-2 and TRBJ2-7, with D uncertain. CDR3 size: 14 residues. CDR1 is SGHTA, CDR2 FQGNSA, per germline. V was pared by 1 base and J by 6 bases, with 13 bases between. CDR3 sequence: CASSLVWAQGEQYF. CDR3 bases: TGTGCCAGCAGCTTAGTCTGGGCCCAAGGCGAGCAGTACTTC.